This T cell receptor (beta chain) originates from a study of T cell responses to AZD1222 COVID-19 vaccine (dated by TCRdb to about 2021). Study-wide context: A total of approximately 240 trial participants underwent TCR sequencing, of whom around 210 had received two doses of AZD1222 and 26 had received two doses of the MenACWY control vaccine. Trial participants were enrolled into age subgroups of 18-55, 56-69 and 70-plus years, which contained 148, 28 and 57 TCR-sequenced participants, respectively.

Overall study results and their limits: The whole spike protein was spanned by vaccine-associated CD4 TCRs, and dominant responses were seen in regions 160-218 and 743-854. Because no day 14 peak-response samples were available, repertoires were characterized only after the peak T cell response. A significant rise in spike-specific TCR breadth and depth was observed after two AZD1222 doses relative to day 0 and relative to MenACWY recipients. Conclusions about previously exposed vaccinees were limited because only a handful of AZD1222 recipients were SARS-CoV-2 seropositive at baseline. The 56-69-year group was small, and its depth increase did not reach significance, likely because of low power. Participants were mostly white British and included more females than males, and it was suggested by the authors that clonal diversity may have been underestimated. Reportedly, almost half of the unique spike-specific TCRs recognized epitopes lying outside the regions that are mutated in the B.1.351 and B.1.1.7 variants.

Remarks on this clone: No cognate antigen has been identified for it. The input lacks base qualities; no much larger clone sits a single base away.

The germline V gene supplies CDR1 ENHRY and CDR2 SYGVKD. V is pared back by 4 bases and J by 7 bases, with 11 bases lying between the germline termini. The CDR3 runs 14 amino acids, cysteine and phenylalanine included. Of all the DNA, just the CDR3 is kept, 42 bases in frame from base 1. The CDR3 regions of human TCRbeta chains were subjected to immunosequencing. On the authors' methods: TCRs in the repertoires were compared against a reference library of SARS-CoV-2-specific TCRs that had been generated with the MIRA antigen-specificity platform. Breadth meant the fraction of unique TCRs that were SARS-CoV-2-associated, whereas depth meant the fraction of total T cells that were SARS-CoV-2-associated. Each spike-specific TCR was assigned to its reactive spike region and to a CD4 or CD8 class using the MIRA data. Log10-transformed breadth and depth values were compared by one-way ANOVA with Sidak's multiple comparisons tests. Not all clones reach the TCRdb copy of this immuneACCESS table, which keeps in-frame sequences only. Checked studies attribute under half of the gap to unresolved V genes and leave the rest unexplained. The V and J calls and the clone size are those of that table, but D and trimming were determined from the DNA. A total of roughly 200,000 clones appear in this sample, roughly 92% of them only once. The ten largest clones take up about 3.5% of the sample.

The time point label here, explained by the study, means: about 28 days (+/-7) after the second vaccine dose. AZD1222 recipients whose second dose came at about 4 weeks and those whose second dose came at about 12 weeks were combined into one group, since spike-specific TCR depth and breadth did not differ between the two schedules. The vaccinee samples were drawn from two UK trials, COV001 and COV002, one of which was a single-blind randomized controlled phase 2/3 trial testing AZD1222 (ChAdOx1 nCoV-19) in healthy adults. Trial participant PBMC samples were collected at day 0 and day 28 after the second dose for TCRbeta chain sequencing.

The receptor chain draws on TRBV10-3 and TRBJ1-6; the D gene cannot be resolved reliably. The source of this sequence is an adult who received the AZD1222 COVID-19 vaccine. The material sequenced was peripheral blood, taken 28 days after the second AZD1222 dose. The sequence in DNA is TGTGCCATCAGTGGGGTGGCCGAGAATTCACCCCTCCACTTT. This encodes CAISGVAENSPLHF.